The source of this TCR beta chain is a study of T cell responses to AZD1222 COVID-19 vaccine. Comment on this clone: What it binds is unknown.

Per germline, CDR1 SGHRS and CDR2 YFSETQ. The CDR3 loop spans 13 amino acids. Deletions cut 2 bases from V and 13 bases from J, with 18 bases between. TCRdb's table, derived via immunoSEQ multiplex PCR, lists solely in-frame clones and lacks some. The sample has 150,000 or so clones; about nine tenths are singletons. Study-wide points: Just five to seven AZD1222 recipients tested seropositive at baseline. Donors, mostly white British, included more females; clonal diversity was possibly underestimated. Vaccine-related CD4 TCRs covered spike, predominating at 160-218 and 743-854. Spike-specific TCR breadth and depth grew following two AZD1222 doses.

The TCR originated in an adult in good health. The sample consisted of peripheral blood, taken on day 0 of MenACWY control vaccination. The V call is TRBV5-1, the J call TRBJ1-2; D uncertain. DNA for the CDR3: TGCGCCAGCAGCTTAACTTCCAACTATGATGGCACCTTC. This sequence encodes CASSLTSNYDGTF.